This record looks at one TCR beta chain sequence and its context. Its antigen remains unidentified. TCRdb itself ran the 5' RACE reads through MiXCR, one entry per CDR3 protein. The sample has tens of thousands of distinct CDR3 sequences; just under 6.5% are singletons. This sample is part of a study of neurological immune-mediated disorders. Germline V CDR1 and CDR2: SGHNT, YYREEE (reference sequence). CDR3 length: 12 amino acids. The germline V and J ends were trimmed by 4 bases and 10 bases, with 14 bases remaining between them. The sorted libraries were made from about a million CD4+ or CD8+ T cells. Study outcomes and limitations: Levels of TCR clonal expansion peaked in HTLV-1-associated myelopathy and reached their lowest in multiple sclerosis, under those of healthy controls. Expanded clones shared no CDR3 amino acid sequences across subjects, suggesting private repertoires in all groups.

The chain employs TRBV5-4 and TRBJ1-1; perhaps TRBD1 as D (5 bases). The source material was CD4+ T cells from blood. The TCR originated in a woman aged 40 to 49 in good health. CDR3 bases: TGTGCCAGCAGCGGACCAGTGGGGGTAGCTTTCTTT. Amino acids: CASSGPVGVAFF. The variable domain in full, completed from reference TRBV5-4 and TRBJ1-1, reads ETGVTQSPTHLIKTRGQQVTLRCSSQSGHNTVSWYQQALGQGPQFIFQYYREEENGRGNFPPRFSGLQFPNYSSELNVNALELDDSALYLCASSGPVGVAFFGQGTRLTVV.